The 25 T cell receptor beta chains below were found in one sample sequenced in a study of vaccination effects on CD4 cells after COVID-19. For these TCRs, the target antigens are not known. Assay: immunoSEQ multiplex PCR; the TCRdb copy retains only in-frame clones and omits some. The table lists about 57,000 clones, about 78% of them singletons, with around 4% in the top ten. Having been cultured for roughly 10 days, the cells underwent CD4+ T cell isolation. BNT162b2 vaccine or mRNA-1273 vaccine was given to participants in two doses. Sequences were derived from CD4+ T cells from PBMCs cultured without peptide, sampled after COVID-19 vaccination. Every receptor here comes from a human donor who received a COVID-19 vaccine.

The J gene is TRBJ2-3, the V gene TRBV6-5; no clear D gene. CDR1 is MNHEY and CDR2 is SVGAGI in the germline V gene. The CDR3 runs to 14 residues. Trimming stripped 6 bases from V and 6 bases from J, with 16 bases between. The CDR3 protein is CASRQPDGRDTQYF. CDR3 nucleotides: TGTGCCAGCAGGCAGCCCGACGGCAGGGATACGCAGTATTTT.

The rearrangement joins TRBV19 to TRBJ1-2, with a possible D match to TRBD1 (5 bases). Germline CDR1 is LNHDA and CDR2 is SQIVND (reference sequence). The CDR3 contains 11 residues. V lost 6 bases, J lost 8 bases, and 10 bases lay in between. For the CDR3, the DNA is TGTGCCAGTAGGCAGGGCATCGGCTACACCTTC. Encoded protein: CASRQGIGYTF.

The chain has TRBV5-6 and TRBJ1-2; D gene ambiguous. Germline lookup yields CDR1 SGHDT and CDR2 YYEEEE. The CDR3 covers 12 residues. Trimming shortened V by 4 bases and J by 4 bases, and 8 bases separated the two germline ends. CDR3 sequence: CASSPTGYGYTF. The CDR3 DNA reads TGTGCCAGCAGCCCTACTGGCTATGGCTACACCTTC.

The gene calls are TRBV25-1 and TRBJ1-1; 7 positions agree with TRBD1. The CDR3 contains 13 residues. Germline loops: CDR1 MGHDK, CDR2 SYGVNS. V dropped 7 bases and J dropped 4; count of bases not matched to a gene: 6. For the CDR3, the DNA is TGTGCCAGCATCCCCTCAGGGGGCACTGAAGCTTTCTTT. This sequence encodes CASIPSGGTEAFF.

The chain employs TRBV2 and TRBJ2-4; D is possibly TRBD2 (6 bases). The V and J ends lost 5 bases and 7 bases respectively, with 15 bases between them. There are 14 residues in the CDR3. From germline, CDR1 is SNHLY and CDR2 FYNNEI. The CDR3 reads CASSPIQAGNIQYF. The CDR3 nucleotides read TGTGCCAGCAGTCCAATACAGGCGGGGAACATTCAGTACTTC.

The chain has TRBV6-5 and TRBJ1-4; D perhaps matches TRBD1 (6 bases). There are 13 residues in the CDR3. Germline V gives CDR1 MNHEY, CDR2 SVGAGI. V lost 10 bases and J 8 bases, leaving 17 bases between the germline ends. This chain's CDR3 is CATAGGSGEKLFF. CDR3 nucleotide sequence: TGTGCCACTGCGGGGGGCTCTGGCGAAAAACTGTTTTTT.

This rearrangement joins TRBV7-2 to TRBJ1-2; a possible D gene is TRBD1 (6 bases). Germline CDR1 is SGHTA and CDR2 is FQGNSA. V gave up 1 base and J gave up 4 bases, with 16 bases separating them. The CDR3 runs 16 residues. The CDR3: CASSLGSGGGGYGYTF. In nucleotides, the CDR3 is TGTGCCAGCAGCTTAGGTTCTGGAGGGGGGGGCTATGGCTACACCTTC.

V gene TRBV19 combines with J gene TRBJ2-1, with D unresolved. There are 13 residues in the CDR3. V was clipped by 7 bases and J by 7 bases, with 14 bases between them. Germline assignment: CDR1 LNHDA and CDR2 SQIVND (reference sequence). The CDR3 coding sequence is TGTGCCAGTAAGGTGGCAGGCAGGAATGAGCAGTTCTTC. Protein product: CASKVAGRNEQFF.

The chain employs TRBV30 and TRBJ2-7; D is ambiguous. The CDR3 loop spans 13 amino acids. The V end was cut by 4 bases, the J end by 7 bases, with 17 bases between. Germline CDR1 is GTSNPN and CDR2 is SVGIG (reference sequence). The chain's CDR3 is CAWTAQRAEEQYF. For the CDR3, the DNA is TGTGCCTGGACCGCACAACGGGCTGAAGAGCAGTACTTC.

The chain employs TRBV7-2 and TRBJ2-6; no firm D call. Germline loops: CDR1 SGHTA, CDR2 FQGNSA. The CDR3 consists of 15 residues. The V end lost 5 bases, the J end lost 0 bases, and 8 bases lay between the germline ends. CDR3 sequence reads: CASSPRPSGANVLTF. In DNA form, the CDR3 reads TGTGCCAGCAGCCCAAGGCCCTCTGGGGCCAACGTCCTGACTTTC.

This chain uses TRBV5-1 with TRBJ1-4; D ambiguous. Germline CDR1 SGHRS, CDR2 YFSETQ. Trimming cost V 0 bases and J 2 bases, with 8 bases left between them. The CDR3 totals 15 residues. The CDR3 sequence is CASSLAPMTNEKLFF. CDR3 DNA sequence: TGCGCCAGCAGCTTGGCCCCTATGACTAATGAAAAACTGTTTTTT.

This clone was seen a single time. The rearrangement uses TRBV9 and TRBJ2-1, with TRBD2 identical over 7 bases. Germline loops: CDR1 SGDLS, CDR2 YYNGEE. V gave up 4 bases and J gave up 6 bases; unmatched junction bases: 7. CDR3 length: 14 amino acids. This CDR3 is CASSFSSGVNEQFF. The CDR3 nucleotides are TGTGCCAGCAGCTTTAGCAGCGGGGTCAATGAGCAGTTCTTC. The full variable domain, rest sourced from reference TRBV9 and TRBJ2-1, is DSGVTQTPKHLITATGQRVTLRCSPRSGDLSVYWYQQSLDQGLQFLIQYYNGEERAKGNILERFSAQQFPDLHSELNLSSLELGDSALYFCASSFSSGVNEQFFGPGTRLTVL.

The rearrangement uses TRBV6-5 and TRBJ2-2; 9 bases line up with TRBD1. Germline CDR1 is MNHEY and CDR2 is SVGAGI. The CDR3 totals 14 residues. Unmatched junction bases numbered 1, after V lost 4 bases and J lost 4 bases. This chain's CDR3 is CASSLDRGTGELFF. Written as DNA, the CDR3 is TGTGCCAGCAGTTTGGACAGGGGCACCGGGGAGCTGTTTTTT.

The rearrangement joins TRBV5-4 to TRBJ2-1; D is ambiguous. Germline CDR1 and CDR2: SGHNT and YYREEE (reference sequence). The V gene lost 3 bases and the J gene lost 5 bases, with 6 bases spanning the gap. CDR3 length equals 12 residues. The DNA for the CDR3 is TGTGCCAGCAGCTATCCCAACAATGAGCAGTTCTTC. Residues: CASSYPNNEQFF.

V is TRBV7-3 and J is TRBJ2-3; TRBD1 agrees at 8 bases. V lost 3 bases, J lost 0 bases, and 5 bases stayed unmatched. The CDR3 has 16 residues. CDR1 SGHTA and CDR2 FQGTGA come from the germline V gene. The CDR3: CASSFQGQESTDTQYF. The CDR3 nucleotides read TGTGCCAGCAGCTTTCAGGGACAGGAGAGCACAGATACGCAGTATTTT.

This clone was recorded only once. The CDR3 coding sequence is TGTGCCTGGAGCCAGGCCGACAATCAGCCCCAGCATTTT. Residues: CAWSQADNQPQHF. V gene TRBV30 combines with J gene TRBJ1-5; no firm D call. V lost 3 bases and J lost 3, with 9 bases in between. This CDR3 is 13 amino acids long. The germline V gene has CDR1 GTSNPN and CDR2 SVGIG (reference sequence).

This clone was found a few times. The chain combines TRBV6-5 with TRBJ2-3; no reliable D call. This CDR3 is built from 12 residues. V lost 5 bases, J lost 6 bases, and 9 bases lay in between. Germline V lookup: CDR1 MNHEY, CDR2 SVGAGI. CDR3 coding DNA: TGTGCCAGCAGTCTTAGAGGCGATACGCAGTATTTT. It encodes CASSLRGDTQYF.

This clone came up once. The chain links TRBV11-2 to TRBJ2-7; TRBD2 is a possible D gene (6 bases). Germline V gene lookup returns CDR1 SGHAT and CDR2 FQNNGV. Deletions cut 1 base from V and 2 bases from J, with 9 bases between. The CDR3 runs to 14 residues. The CDR3 reads CASSLAGGPYEQYF. Written as DNA, the CDR3 is TGTGCCAGCAGCTTAGCCGGGGGACCCTACGAGCAGTACTTC.

This chain links TRBV10-3 with TRBJ1-2, with TRBD1 matching over 10 bases. The CDR3 sequence is 19 residues long. The germline gives CDR1 ENHRY, CDR2 SYGVKD. V trimming: 2 bases; J trimming: 1 base; junction bases outside the gene matches: 13. CDR3 amino acids: CAISELRDRGRTLNYGYTF. In DNA form, the CDR3 reads TGTGCCATCAGTGAGCTCCGGGACAGGGGACGCACCCTTAACTATGGCTACACCTTC.

The gene calls are TRBV10-3 and TRBJ2-7; TRBD1 matches 9 bases. The CDR3 covers 18 residues. CDR1 and CDR2 (germline): ENHRY, SYGVKD. Trimming at V came to 6 bases and at J to 5 bases, leaving 20 bases not matched to a gene. CDR3 amino acids: CAIRKTTAGTGFRDEQYF. CDR3 in DNA: TGTGCCATCAGAAAGACCACCGCCGGGACAGGGTTTAGAGACGAGCAGTACTTC.

With respect to this clone: The same CDR3 can be traced to other DNA sequences in this sample. This chain connects TRBV9 to TRBJ2-7; no clear D gene. V lost 0 bases to trimming and J lost 1 base, with 8 bases between them. This CDR3 is 14 amino acids long. CDR1 is SGDLS and CDR2 is YYNGEE in the germline V gene. This chain's CDR3 is CASSVGPGSYEQYF. CDR3 bases: TGTGCCAGCAGCGTAGGACCAGGATCCTACGAGCAGTACTTC.

The chain employs TRBV27 and TRBJ2-2, with D perhaps matching TRBD1 (6 bases). The CDR3 consists of 14 residues. V lost 6 bases and J lost 7, with 15 bases in between. Per the germline V gene, CDR1 is MNHEY and CDR2 is SMNVEV (reference sequence). CDR3: CASRLNRDIGELFF. The CDR3 DNA follows: TGTGCCAGCAGATTGAACCGGGACATCGGGGAGCTGTTTTTT.

The J gene is TRBJ2-5, the V gene TRBV20-1, with unresolved D. The CDR3 spans 10 residues. The germline V gene has CDR1 DFQATT and CDR2 SNEGSKA (reference sequence). V shed 3 bases and J shed 4 bases, with 3 bases lying between them. CDR3 amino acids: CSARTETQYF. In nucleotides, the CDR3 is TGCAGTGCTAGGACAGAGACCCAGTACTTC.

The rearrangement joins TRBV6-5 to TRBJ2-1; 10 bases align to TRBD2. The trim removed 8 bases at V and 7 bases at J, leaving 11 bases unmatched. The CDR3 spans 15 residues. Looked up from germline, CDR1 is MNHEY and CDR2 is SVGAGI. For the CDR3, the DNA is TGTGCCAGCGCAAAGCGGGGGGGCCCGGGGAATGAGCAGTTCTTC. Protein sequence: CASAKRGGPGNEQFF.

The chain employs TRBV6-2 or TRBV6-3 and TRBJ2-3; TRBD2 matches at 12 bases. The CDR3 covers 17 residues. Trimming took 0 bases from V and 1 from J; bases not matched to a gene: 2. CDR1 is MNHEY, CDR2 SVGEGT, per germline. In DNA, the CDR3 is TGTGCCAGCAGTTACTCGACTAGCGGGGGAGGCACAGATACGCAGTATTTT. Its translation is CASSYSTSGGGTDTQYF.